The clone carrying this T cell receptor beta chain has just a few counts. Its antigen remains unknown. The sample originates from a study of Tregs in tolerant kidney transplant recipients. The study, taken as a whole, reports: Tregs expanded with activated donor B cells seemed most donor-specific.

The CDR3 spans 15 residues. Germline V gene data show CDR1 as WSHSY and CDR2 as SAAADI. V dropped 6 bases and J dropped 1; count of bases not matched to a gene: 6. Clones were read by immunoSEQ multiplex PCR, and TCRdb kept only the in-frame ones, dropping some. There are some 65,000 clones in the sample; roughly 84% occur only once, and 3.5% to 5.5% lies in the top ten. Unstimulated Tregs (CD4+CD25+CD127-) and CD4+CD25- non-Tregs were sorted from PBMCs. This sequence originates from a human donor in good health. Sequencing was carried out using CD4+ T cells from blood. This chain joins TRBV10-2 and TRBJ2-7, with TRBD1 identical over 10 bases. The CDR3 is CASSPRDRGSYEQYF. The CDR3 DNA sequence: TGCGCCAGCAGCCCCCGGGACAGGGGATCCTACGAGCAGTACTTC.